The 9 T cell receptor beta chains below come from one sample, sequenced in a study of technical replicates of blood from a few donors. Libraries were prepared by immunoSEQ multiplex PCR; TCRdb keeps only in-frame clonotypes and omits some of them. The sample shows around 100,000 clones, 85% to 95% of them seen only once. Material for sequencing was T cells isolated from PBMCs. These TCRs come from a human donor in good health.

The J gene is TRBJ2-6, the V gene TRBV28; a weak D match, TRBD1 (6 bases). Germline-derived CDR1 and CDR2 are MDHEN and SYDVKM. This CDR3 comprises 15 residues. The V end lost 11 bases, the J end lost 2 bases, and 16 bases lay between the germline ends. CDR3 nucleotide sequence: TGTGCCGCCGATCAGGGGCTCACTGGGGCCAACGTCCTGACTTTC. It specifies CAADQGLTGANVLTF.

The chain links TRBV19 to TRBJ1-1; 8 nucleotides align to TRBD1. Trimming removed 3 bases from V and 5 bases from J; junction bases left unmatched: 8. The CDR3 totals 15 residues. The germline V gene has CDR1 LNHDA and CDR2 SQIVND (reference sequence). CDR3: CASSIGTGLGTEAFF. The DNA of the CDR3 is TGTGCCAGTAGTATCGGGACAGGTCTCGGGACTGAAGCTTTCTTT.

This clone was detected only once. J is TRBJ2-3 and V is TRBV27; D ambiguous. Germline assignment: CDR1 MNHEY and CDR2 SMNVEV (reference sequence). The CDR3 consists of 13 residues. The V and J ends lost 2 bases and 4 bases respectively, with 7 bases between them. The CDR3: CASSLVVSDTQYF. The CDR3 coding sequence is TGTGCCAGCAGTTTAGTCGTGTCAGATACGCAGTATTTT.

The CDR3 bases are TGTGCCAGCAGCACACCGACTAGCGGGAGAATTCTGGACGGGGAGCTGTTTTTT. Translated: CASSTPTSGRILDGELFF. V usage is TRBV2 and J usage is TRBJ2-2; 12 bases map to TRBD2. The germline V gene encodes CDR1 SNHLY and CDR2 FYNNEI. This CDR3 has 18 residues. V lost 6 bases, J lost 7 bases, and 15 bases stayed unmatched. The variable domain in full, completed from reference TRBV2 and TRBJ2-2, reads EPEVTQTPSHQVTQMGQEVILRCVPISNHLYFYWYRQILGQKVEFLVSFYNNEISEKSEIFDDQFSVERPDGSNFTLKIRSTKLEDSAMYFCASSTPTSGRILDGELFFGEGSRLTVL.

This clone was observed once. The CDR3 loop reads CASSPETSGRNYEQYF. In DNA, the CDR3 is TGTGCCAGCAGCCCTGAGACTAGCGGGAGAAACTACGAGCAGTACTTC. V usage is TRBV9 and J usage is TRBJ2-7; 12 positions agree with TRBD2. The CDR3 runs to 16 residues. The trim removed 4 bases at V and 3 bases at J, leaving 8 bases unmatched. Germline V gives CDR1 SGDLS, CDR2 YYNGEE.

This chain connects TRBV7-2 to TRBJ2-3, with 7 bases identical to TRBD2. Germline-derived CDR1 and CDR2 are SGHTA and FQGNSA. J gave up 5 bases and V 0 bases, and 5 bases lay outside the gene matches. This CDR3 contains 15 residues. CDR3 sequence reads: CASSLALLAEDTQYF. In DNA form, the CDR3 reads TGTGCCAGCAGCTTAGCGCTCCTAGCGGAAGATACGCAGTATTTT.

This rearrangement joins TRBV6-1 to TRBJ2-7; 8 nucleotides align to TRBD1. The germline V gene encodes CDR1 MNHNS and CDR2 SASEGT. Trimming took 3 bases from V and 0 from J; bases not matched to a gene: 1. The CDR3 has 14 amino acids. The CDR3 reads CASSEDRASYEQYF. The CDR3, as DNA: TGTGCCAGCAGTGAGGACAGGGCCTCCTACGAGCAGTACTTC.

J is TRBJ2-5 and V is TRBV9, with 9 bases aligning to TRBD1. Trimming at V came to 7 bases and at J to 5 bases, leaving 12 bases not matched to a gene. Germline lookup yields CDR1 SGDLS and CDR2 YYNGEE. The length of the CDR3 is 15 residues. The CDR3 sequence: CASGRTGDSLETQYF. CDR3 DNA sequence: TGTGCCAGCGGTAGGACAGGGGACTCTCTCGAGACCCAGTACTTC.

The CDR3 region has the DNA TGTGCCAGCAGTTCCTTTTTCACAGGTGTCCAGAGGAACACTGAAGCTTTCTTT. It specifies CASSSFFTGVQRNTEAFF. The gene calls are TRBV27 and TRBJ1-1; D perhaps matches TRBD1 (5 bases). In germline, CDR1 is MNHEY, CDR2 SMNVEV (reference sequence). The CDR3 runs 18 residues. Between the trimmed V and J ends, which lost 4 bases and 1 base, there was a span of 22 bases.